One sample yielded the 27 T cell receptor beta chains listed below, sequenced in a study of T cells after yellow fever vaccination. TCRdb used MiXCR to reprocess the 5' RACE reads, holding one entry per CDR3 protein. The sample holds roughly 340,000 distinct CDR3 sequences, approximately 4.2% seen once. This sample comprised PBMCs, obtained 5 days after the yellow fever booster vaccination. Receptors were obtained from a man aged 18-30 years who received the YFV17D yellow fever vaccine.

This CDR3 is CASSPWRRPLTDTQYF. The CDR3 DNA reads as TGCGCCAGCAGCCCTTGGAGGAGGCCCCTCACAGATACGCAGTATTTT. The chain recombines TRBV23-1 with TRBJ2-3, with a possible D match to TRBD2 (5 bases). TRBV23-1 is an ORF for which the function is uncertain. V shed 6 bases and J shed 2 bases, with 18 bases lying between them. The CDR3 is made up of 16 amino acids.

This chain connects TRBV7-9 to TRBJ2-7; no reliable D call. V was shortened by 1 base and J by 4 bases, with 11 bases between the two germline ends. In germline, CDR1 is SEHNR, CDR2 FQNEAQ (reference sequence). The CDR3 is made up of 14 amino acids. CDR3 residues: CASSLGGLGYEQYV. Written as DNA, the CDR3 is TGTGCCAGCAGCTTAGGGGGTCTCGGGTACGAGCAGTACGTC.

This sequence joins TRBV4-3 and TRBJ1-6, with D possibly being TRBD1 (5 bases). Germline V lookup: CDR1 LGHNA, CDR2 YSLEER. The CDR3 is 16 amino acids. The ends were cut back, 0 bases at V and 10 bases at J, with 16 bases in the middle. The CDR3: CASSQDRAGNQSPLHF. The CDR3 DNA reads as TGCGCCAGCAGCCAAGATCGGGCAGGGAACCAATCACCCCTCCACTTT.

Many counts were recorded for this clonotype. The chain has TRBV7-9 and TRBJ2-7, with D hard to call. The CDR3 extends over 12 amino acids. Germline values: CDR1 SEHNR, CDR2 FQNEAQ (reference sequence). V was cut by 5 bases and J by 5 bases, with 10 bases left in between. The CDR3 loop reads CASSRDGDEQYV. In DNA form, the CDR3 reads TGTGCCAGCAGCCGAGACGGTGACGAGCAGTACGTC.

The J gene is TRBJ1-3, the V gene TRBV18, with D unclear. Trimming removed 3 bases at V and 2 bases at J, with 11 bases between. Germline lookup yields CDR1 KGHSH and CDR2 LQKENI. This CDR3 comprises 15 residues. CDR3 region: CASSPSDGTGNTIYF. The CDR3, as DNA: TGTGCCAGCTCACCTAGTGACGGGACTGGAAACACCATATATTTT.

This clonotype was seen many times. The rearrangement joins TRBV7-2 to TRBJ1-2; tentatively, D is TRBD1 (5 bases). Germline values: CDR1 SGHTA, CDR2 FQGNSA. Trimming left V 5 bases short and J 2 bases short, with 9 bases between. CDR3 length equals 13 residues. CDR3 DNA sequence: TGTGCCAGCAGCAGAGACAGAAACTATGGCTACACCTTC. Protein: CASSRDRNYGYTF.

This clonotype was recorded a few times. The chain uses TRBV12-3 or TRBV12-4 and TRBJ1-2; TRBD1 is a possible D gene (6 bases). The CDR3 is 12 amino acids. V lost 6 bases to trimming and J lost 8 bases, with 13 bases between them. The CDR3 sequence is CASRGAGGGYTF. The CDR3 region has the DNA TGTGCCAGCAGAGGTGCCGGGGGCGGCTACACCTTC.

Only a few counts were recorded for this clonotype. V and J are TRBV27 and TRBJ1-2; TRBD1 agrees at 10 bases. Germline CDR1 MNHEY, CDR2 SMNVEV (reference sequence). V gave up 3 bases and J gave up 6 bases; unmatched junction bases: 4. This CDR3 region has 14 residues. CDR3 nucleotide sequence: TGTGCCAGCAGTTTTGGGGACAGGGGACATGGCTACACCTTC. Its protein product is CASSFGDRGHGYTF.

This clonotype was seen many times. The chain employs TRBV7-9 and TRBJ2-4, with 7 bases lining up with TRBD2. The V segment lost 7 bases and the J segment 7 bases; nucleotides outside the gene matches: 7. This CDR3 is 13 amino acids long. The V gene's germline CDR1 is SEHNR and CDR2 FQNEAQ (reference sequence). CDR3 in DNA: TGTGCCAGCACCTTCCGGGGGGTGAACATTCAGTACTTC. Translating gives CASTFRGVNIQYF.

This clonotype was seen repeatedly, ten times or more. The J gene is TRBJ2-1, the V gene TRBV7-3; possibly TRBD2 for D (6 bases). Germline V gene sequence: CDR1 SGHTA, CDR2 FQGTGA. Trimming removed 2 bases at V and 0 bases at J, with 14 bases between. CDR3 length: 17 residues. CDR3 DNA: TGTGCCAGCAGCTTATTGATACGGGGGAGCTCCTACAATGAGCAGTTCTTC. Its translation: CASSLLIRGSSYNEQFF.

This clonotype was seen a few times. Mismatch with germline at one junction end may stem from a read error. The J gene is TRBJ2-3, the V gene TRBV20-1; maybe TRBD2 (6 bases). The germline CDR1 and CDR2 sequences are DFQATT and SNEGSKA (reference sequence). This CDR3 has 14 residues. In nucleotides, the CDR3 is TGCAGTGCTAGGGGGGAAACTAGCACGGATACGCAGTATTTT. It translates to CSARGETSTDTQYF.

This sequence joins TRBV7-2 and TRBJ2-6; D possibly corresponds to TRBD1 (6 bases). The CDR3 spans 15 residues. V lost 4 bases and J 2 bases, leaving 9 bases between the germline ends. CDR1 is SGHTA and CDR2 is FQGNSA in the germline V gene. CDR3 loop: CASSYRVAGANVLTF. CDR3 nucleotide sequence: TGTGCCAGCAGCTACAGGGTAGCTGGGGCCAACGTCCTGACTTTC.

This clonotype was counted at least ten times. The V and J genes are TRBV7-2 and TRBJ2-5; the match to TRBD2 covers 13 bases. Trimming removed 6 bases from V and 2 bases from J; junction bases left unmatched: 3. The CDR3 consists of 15 residues. Germline V CDR1 and CDR2: SGHTA, FQGNSA. The CDR3 sequence is CASRPGLAGQETQYF. The DNA of the CDR3 is TGTGCCAGCAGGCCGGGACTAGCGGGACAAGAGACCCAGTACTTC. Full variable domain (rest looked up from reference TRBV7-2 and TRBJ2-5): GAGVSQSPSNKVTEKGKDVELRCDPISGHTALYWYRQSLGQGLEFLIYFQGNSAPDKSGLPSDRFSAERTGGSVSTLTIQRTQQEDSAVYLCASRPGLAGQETQYFGPGTRLLVL.

This clonotype was seen many times. The V call is TRBV6-2 or TRBV6-3, the J call TRBJ1-2, with a possible D match to TRBD1 (5 bases). The CDR3 contains 12 residues. Germline CDR1 reads MNHEY; CDR2 reads SVGEGT. Trimming stripped 6 bases from V and 6 bases from J, with 11 bases between. CDR3 bases: TGTGCCAGCAGCCCACGAGGGGATGGCTACACCTTC. The encoded protein is CASSPRGDGYTF.

This clonotype has a handful of counts. The J gene is TRBJ1-2, the V gene TRBV5-6; no clear D gene. V was clipped by 5 bases and J by 8 bases, with 22 bases between them. The CDR3 length is 15 residues. CDR1 and CDR2 from the germline V gene are SGHDT and YYEEEE. CDR3 bases: TGTGCCAGCAGACCCGGTCCTACCGAGCGTCGCGGCTACACCTTC. Its translation: CASRPGPTERRGYTF.

This clonotype was seen repeatedly, ten times or more. The rearrangement links TRBV7-9 to TRBJ1-5; D gene unclear. CDR1 and CDR2 from the germline V gene are SEHNR and FQNEAQ (reference sequence). Trimming pared 7 bases from V and 6 bases from J, leaving 16 bases between. This CDR3 has 14 residues. DNA for the CDR3: TGTGCCAGCACCCCAGGTGGGGTTGCTCAGCCCCAGCATTTT. Translated: CASTPGGVAQPQHF.

This chain joins TRBV7-2 and TRBJ2-2, with D unclear. Trimming cost V 5 bases and J 1 base, with 8 bases left between them. The CDR3 is 14 amino acids. Per the germline V gene, CDR1 is SGHTA and CDR2 is FQGNSA. The CDR3 region is CASSPQENTGELFF. Written as DNA, the CDR3 is TGTGCCAGCAGCCCTCAGGAGAACACCGGGGAGCTGTTTTTT. Filled out from reference TRBV7-2 and TRBJ2-2, the complete variable domain reads GAGVSQSPSNKVTEKGKDVELRCDPISGHTALYWYRQSLGQGLEFLIYFQGNSAPDKSGLPSDRFSAERTGGSVSTLTIQRTQQEDSAVYLCASSPQENTGELFFGEGSRLTVL.

The table lists this clonotype with a few counts. The genes are TRBV10-3 and TRBJ1-2; D is unresolved. The CDR3 has 13 amino acids. V shed 4 bases and J shed 2 bases, with 8 bases lying between them. In germline, CDR1 is ENHRY, CDR2 SYGVKD. The CDR3 sequence: CAISVEENYGYTF. The DNA for the CDR3 is TGTGCCATCAGTGTTGAGGAAAACTATGGCTACACCTTC.

This clonotype was seen a handful of times. The chain is built from TRBV7-9 and TRBJ2-1; D perhaps matches TRBD1 (6 bases). CDR3 length equals 15 residues. CDR1 and CDR2 from the germline V gene are SEHNR and FQNEAQ (reference sequence). Trimming left V 4 bases short and J 8 bases short, with 18 bases between. The CDR3 spells CASSSRGAPLDEQFF. The DNA of the CDR3 is TGTGCCAGCAGCTCCAGGGGCGCTCCCCTTGATGAGCAGTTCTTC.

There are many counts of this clonotype. The chain carries TRBV6-5 and TRBJ1-6, with unresolved D. This CDR3 has 15 residues. Germline V lookup: CDR1 MNHEY, CDR2 SVGAGI. Between the trimmed V and J ends, which lost 7 bases and 10 bases, there was a span of 20 bases. As DNA, the CDR3 is TGTGCCAGCACCCAATCCGAGGCCTACCGGTCACCCCTCCACTTT. It translates to CASTQSEAYRSPLHF.

For the CDR3, the DNA is TGTGCCAGCAGTTCGGAAGGGGGCCTCTACAATGAGCAGTTCTTC. Encoded protein: CASSSEGGLYNEQFF. The chain recombines TRBV28 with TRBJ2-1; 7 bases align to TRBD1. V trimming: 4 bases; J trimming: 3 bases; junction bases outside the gene matches: 6. The length of the CDR3 is 15 residues. Germline loops: CDR1 MDHEN, CDR2 SYDVKM.

At least ten counts were recorded for this clonotype. This rearrangement joins TRBV7-2 to TRBJ2-1, with 11 bases identical to TRBD2. The CDR3 is 19 residues long. The ends lost 1 base at V and 1 base at J; junction bases unmatched: 9. CDR1 and CDR2 from the germline V gene are SGHTA and FQGNSA. The CDR3 DNA sequence: TGTGCCAGCAGCTTAGTCCCTCTTAGCGGGGGGGCGTCCTACAATGAGCAGTTCTTC. Translating it yields CASSLVPLSGGASYNEQFF.

This chain joins TRBV19 and TRBJ2-5; no clear D. The CDR3 is 14 residues long. Deletions cut 5 bases from V and 2 bases from J, with 12 bases between. The germline CDR1 and CDR2 sequences are LNHDA and SQIVND (reference sequence). CDR3 DNA sequence: TGTGCCAGTAGTGCATACCTAAATCAAGAGACCCAGTACTTC. This sequence encodes CASSAYLNQETQYF.

This clonotype was counted only a few times. The gene calls are TRBV5-1 and TRBJ2-2; D is unclear. CDR3 length: 13 amino acids. Germline lookup yields CDR1 SGHRS and CDR2 YFSETQ. V was clipped by 4 bases and J by 10 bases, with 14 bases between them. This CDR3 is CASSVWSPVELFF. Here the CDR3 DNA reads TGCGCCAGCAGCGTATGGTCACCCGTGGAGCTGTTTTTT.

The gene calls are TRBV6-5 and TRBJ1-1, with D perhaps matching TRBD1 (6 bases). The length of the CDR3 is 14 residues. Germline assignment: CDR1 MNHEY and CDR2 SVGAGI. Trimming took off 2 bases at V and 5 bases at J, with 12 bases between the two ends. The CDR3 bases are TGTGCCAGCAGTTACGAGGGGAGGGGGACTGAAGCTTTCTTT. It specifies CASSYEGRGTEAFF.

This clonotype was recorded at least ten times. The J gene is TRBJ2-3, the V gene TRBV7-2; 9 bases match TRBD2. CDR1 SGHTA and CDR2 FQGNSA come from the germline V gene. There are 14 residues in the CDR3. Trimming took 5 bases from V and 3 from J; bases not matched to a gene: 3. For the CDR3, the DNA is TGTGCCAGCAGCCGCGCGGGGGGGACAGATACGCAGTATTTT. As protein: CASSRAGGTDTQYF. The variable domain in full, completed from reference TRBV7-2 and TRBJ2-3, reads GAGVSQSPSNKVTEKGKDVELRCDPISGHTALYWYRQSLGQGLEFLIYFQGNSAPDKSGLPSDRFSAERTGGSVSTLTIQRTQQEDSAVYLCASSRAGGTDTQYFGPGTRLTVL.

The genes are TRBV5-1 and TRBJ2-3, with D possibly being TRBD2 (5 bases). The V gene lost 1 base and the J gene lost 2 bases, with 8 bases spanning the gap. Germline V CDR1 and CDR2: SGHRS, YFSETQ. CDR3 length: 14 residues. Here the CDR3 reads CASSLPGITDTQYF. The CDR3 region has the DNA TGCGCCAGCAGCTTGCCGGGGATCACAGATACGCAGTATTTT.